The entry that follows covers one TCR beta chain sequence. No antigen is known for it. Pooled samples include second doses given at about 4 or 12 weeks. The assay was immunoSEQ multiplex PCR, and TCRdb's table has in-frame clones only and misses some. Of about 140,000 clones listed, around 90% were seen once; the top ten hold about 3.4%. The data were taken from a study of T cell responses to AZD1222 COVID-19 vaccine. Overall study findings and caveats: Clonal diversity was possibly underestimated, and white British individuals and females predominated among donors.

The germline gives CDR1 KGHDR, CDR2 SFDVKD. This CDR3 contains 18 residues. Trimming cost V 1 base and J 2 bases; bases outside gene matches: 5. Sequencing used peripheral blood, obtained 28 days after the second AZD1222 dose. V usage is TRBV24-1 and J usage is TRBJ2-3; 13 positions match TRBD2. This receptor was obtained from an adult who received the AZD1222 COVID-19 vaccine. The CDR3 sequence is CATSDFGGLAGVTDTQYF. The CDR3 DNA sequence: TGTGCCACCAGTGATTTCGGTGGACTAGCGGGGGTCACAGATACGCAGTATTTT.